A single T cell receptor (beta chain) is shown here with its context. This entry comes from a study of shared clonotypes between healthy human individuals. Across the study: A couple of women and a few men aged 18 to 49 made up the donors.

Assay: immunoSEQ multiplex PCR; the TCRdb copy retains only in-frame clones and omits some. This table has approximately 1,500,000 clones, under 99% appearing once. The CDR3 consists of 14 residues. V gave up 8 bases and J gave up 3 bases; unmatched junction bases: 7. Germline V gene sequence: CDR1 MNHNS, CDR2 SASEGT. The receptor was isolated from a man aged 25 to 40 in good health. The sequenced sample was naive CD4+ T cells sorted from blood. Documented subset: CD45RA+ positively selected. J is TRBJ2-1 and V is TRBV6-1; 7 nucleotides line up with TRBD1. DNA of the CDR3: TGTGCCAGCCTAAACAGGGGAGACTACAATGAGCAGTTCTTC. Protein sequence: CASLNRGDYNEQFF.